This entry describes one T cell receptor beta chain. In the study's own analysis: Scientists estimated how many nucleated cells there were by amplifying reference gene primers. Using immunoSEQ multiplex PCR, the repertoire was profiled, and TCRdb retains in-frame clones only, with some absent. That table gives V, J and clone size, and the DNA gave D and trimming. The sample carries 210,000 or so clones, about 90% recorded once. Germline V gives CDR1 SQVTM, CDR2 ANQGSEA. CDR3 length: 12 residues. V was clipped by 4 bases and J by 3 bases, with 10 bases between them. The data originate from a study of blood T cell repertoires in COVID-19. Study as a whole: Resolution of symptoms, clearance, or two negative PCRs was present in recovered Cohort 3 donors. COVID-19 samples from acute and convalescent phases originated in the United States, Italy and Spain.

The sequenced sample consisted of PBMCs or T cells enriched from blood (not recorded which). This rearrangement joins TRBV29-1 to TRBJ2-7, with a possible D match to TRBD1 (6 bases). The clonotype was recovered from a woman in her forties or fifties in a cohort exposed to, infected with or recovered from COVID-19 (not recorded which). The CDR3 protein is CSVGGRGYEQYF. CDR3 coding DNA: TGCAGCGTTGGAGGCAGGGGCTACGAGCAGTACTTC.